This section outlines one TCR beta chain sequence together with its context. This clone has just a few counts. Its binding antigen is unknown. No base-level quality is on record; no much larger clone is a single base apart. The sample's treatment or condition, from its label and the paper: randomized to nivolumab then ipilimumab (arm A) or the reverse (arm B). Prior DNA-damaging chemotherapy had not been received by any trial patient. On a FACS Aria II flow cytometer, live CD3+CD8+ cells that were negative for CD19 and CD56 were sorted from thawed PBMCs. Samples were obtained from patients with melanoma enrolled in CheckMate 064, a randomized, open-label phase II trial of sequential checkpoint blockade. Peripheral blood mononuclear cells were collected by leukapheresis, purified with Ficoll-Paque, and frozen in human serum with 10% DMSO. Immediately after sorting, the purity of sorted blood CD3+CD8+ cells was verified to be >95%, after which DNA was extracted.

TCRbeta CDR3 regions were immunosequenced from genomic DNA with the immunoSEQ Assay. Prior to high-throughput sequencing, genomic DNA was amplified by bias-controlled multiplex PCR. The paper's processing steps were these. To quantify the absolute abundance of each unique TCRbeta CDR3 region, the sequences were collapsed and filtered. Clonality was defined as 1 minus Pielou's evenness and was calculated using productive rearrangements only. A previously published method was used to identify clones with significantly greater frequencies in on-treatment samples than in baseline samples. The clones in this table, taken by TCRdb from immuneACCESS, are in-frame only. Not every clone is retained; where verified, under half of the shortfall comes from an unresolved V gene, and the cause of the rest is unknown. The V and J calls and clone size were taken over from that table, and D and trimming were inferred from the DNA. The sample table holds some 10,000 clones, of which 75% were seen once. Jointly, the top ten make up around 20% of the sample.

The entry originates in a study of sequential checkpoint blockade in melanoma (dated by TCRdb to the late 2010s). Regarding the research as a whole: Using 1:1 randomization, the trial assigned patients either to first-line nivolumab followed by ipilimumab (arm A) or to ipilimumab followed by nivolumab (arm B). Both trial sequences were followed by maintenance nivolumab. General study outcomes and caveats: Larger, independent patient cohorts are needed to validate the response-prediction model that combines TCR metrics and mutation burden.

The CDR3 contains 15 residues, cysteine and phenylalanine counted. Of all the DNA, just the CDR3 is kept, 45 bases in frame from base 1. The trim is 2 bases for V and 7 bases for J, with a gap of 18 bases between the germline ends. Via the germline V gene, CDR1 is KGHSH and CDR2 LQKENI. The TCR sequence derives from a human donor with melanoma. This chain is built from TRBV18 and TRBJ2-7; a tentative D match to TRBD2 spans 5 bases. The sequences come from CD8+ T cells sorted from blood (inferred from file names), collected from a patient given nivolumab and ipilimumab in sequence. The base sequence is TGTGCCAGCTCACCAAGCCGGGCACCCTCGGGGGAGCAGTACTTC. This is translated as CASSPSRAPSGEQYF. The entire variable domain, with the stretches around the CDR3 drawn from the reference TRBV18 and TRBJ2-7 proteins, is NAGVMQNPRHLVRRRGQEARLRCSPMKGHSHVYWYRQLPEEGLKFMVYLQKENIIDESGMPKERFSAEFPKEGPSILRIQQVVRGDSAAYFCASSPSRAPSGEQYFGPGTRLTVT.